Each of the 21 T cell receptor beta chains below was sequenced from the same sample in a study of T cells in Graves' hyperthyroidism and ophthalmopathy. Amplified TCR beta CDR3 regions came from RNA transcripts. The HTBI set primed first-round TCR CDR3 RT-PCR. TCRdb processed the multiplex PCR reads anew with MiXCR; each CDR3 protein has one entry. Here the sample spans 300,000 to 450,000 distinct CDR3 sequences, 15% to 17% being singletons. Sequenced sample: blood. These receptors were collected from a young woman with Graves' hyperthyroidism that later progressed to Graves' ophthalmopathy.

This clonotype was found a few times. The V and J genes are TRBV19 and TRBJ2-1; 13 bases agree with TRBD2. CDR1 LNHDA and CDR2 SQIVND come from the germline V gene (reference sequence). This CDR3 has 23 amino acids. The trim removed 4 bases at V and 3 bases at J, leaving 24 bases unmatched. The CDR3 region is CASSTPWDRGGLAGVLGYNEQFF. The CDR3 nucleotides are TGTGCCAGTAGTACCCCCTGGGACAGGGGAGGACTAGCGGGAGTTTTGGGCTACAATGAGCAGTTCTTC.

This clonotype has ten or more counts. The rearrangement links TRBV15 to TRBJ1-5; D gene ambiguous. In germline, CDR1 is LNHNV, CDR2 YYDKDF (reference sequence). V was trimmed by 0 bases and J by 4 bases, leaving 7 bases between them. The CDR3 loop spans 14 amino acids. The CDR3 loop is CATSRDQENQPQHF. CDR3 coding DNA: TGTGCCACCAGCAGAGACCAGGAGAATCAGCCCCAGCATTTT.

This clonotype has a handful of counts. The gene calls are TRBV7-9 and TRBJ2-3; D might be TRBD1 (6 bases). The V and J ends lost 0 bases and 4 bases respectively, with 11 bases between them. CDR1 is SEHNR and CDR2 is FQNEAQ in the germline V gene (reference sequence). The CDR3 length is 15 residues. CDR3 bases: TGTGCCAGCAGCTTAGCCCGAACAGGGCCAGATACGCAGTATTTT. This translates into CASSLARTGPDTQYF.

This clonotype has at least ten counts. The genes are TRBV7-9 and TRBJ1-5, with TRBD1 identical over 9 bases. V shed 5 bases, J shed 0 bases, and the junction held 8 bases outside the gene matches. This CDR3 has 17 residues. Germline V gene lookup returns CDR1 SEHNR and CDR2 FQNEAQ (reference sequence). CDR3 DNA sequence: TGTGCCAGCAGCCCTCTGACAGGGGGTTATAGCAATCAGCCCCAGCATTTT. The encoded protein is CASSPLTGGYSNQPQHF.

This clonotype occurred many times. The chain joins TRBV18 to TRBJ2-7, with D possibly being TRBD1 (6 bases). The CDR3 consists of 18 residues. Germline CDR1 and CDR2: KGHSH and LQKENI. Trimming left V 1 base short and J 3 bases short, with 22 bases between. The CDR3 nucleotides are TGTGCCAGCTCACCACTAGGACAGCGGAATCACTACCACTACGAGCAGTACTTC. Translation gives CASSPLGQRNHYHYEQYF.

This clonotype was seen a few times. The CDR3 DNA reads TGTGCCACCAGCAGAGAGTCGGTAAGGGCTCAGCCCCAGCATTTT. It translates to CATSRESVRAQPQHF. V gene TRBV15 combines with J gene TRBJ1-5; D gene uncertain. V shed 0 bases and J shed 6 bases, with 12 bases lying between them. CDR1 is LNHNV, CDR2 YYDKDF, per germline (reference sequence). The CDR3 sequence is 15 residues long. Together with reference TRBV15 and TRBJ1-5, the CDR3 gives the full variable domain: DAMVIQNPRYQVTQFGKPVTLSCSQTLNHNVMYWYQQKSSQAPKLLFHYYDKDFNNEADTPDNFQSRRPNTSFCFLDIRSPGLGDTAMYLCATSRESVRAQPQHFGDGTRLSIL.

Concerning this clonotype: One base away lies a much larger clone, so this may be a sequencing read error. The CDR3 carries no conserved terminal phenylalanine or tryptophan, so it likely arises from a read error. The rearrangement links TRBV6-2 or TRBV6-3 to TRBJ2-5, with 8 nucleotides matching TRBD1. The V gene end was trimmed by 5 bases and the J gene end by 5 bases; junction bases not matched to a gene: 7. Germline V gene data show CDR1 as MNHEY and CDR2 as SVGEGT. CDR3 size: 14 residues. CDR3 nucleotide sequence: TGTGCCAGCAGTCGATCAGGGGGCGGGGAGACCCAGTACCTC. Encoded protein: CASSRSGGGETQYL.

The J gene is TRBJ2-2, the V gene TRBV5-4; 7 nucleotides match TRBD1. Looked up from germline, CDR1 is SGHNT and CDR2 is YYREEE (reference sequence). The CDR3 covers 15 residues. Germline trimming cut 4 bases from V and 7 bases from J; bases unmatched to any gene: 10. The CDR3 loop is CASSIDRVIGGELFF. DNA for the CDR3: TGTGCCAGCAGCATAGACAGGGTGATTGGCGGGGAGCTGTTTTTT.

This clonotype was picked up many times. This sequence joins TRBV6-1 and TRBJ2-3; TRBD1 is a possible D gene (7 bases). Looked up from germline, CDR1 is MNHNS and CDR2 is SASEGT. The CDR3 totals 14 residues. V was clipped by 6 bases and J by 2 bases, with 12 bases between them. The CDR3 is CASRRDRYTDTQYF. The CDR3 DNA reads TGTGCCAGCAGGCGGGACAGATACACAGATACGCAGTATTTT.

The table lists this clonotype with many counts. The chain is built from TRBV28 and TRBJ2-7; 9 positions agree with TRBD1. The CDR3 contains 16 residues. With V trimmed by 6 bases and J by 2 bases, 11 bases remained unmatched. Germline V lookup: CDR1 MDHEN, CDR2 SYDVKM. CDR3: CASRRQGVPSPYEQYF. In nucleotides, the CDR3 is TGTGCCAGCAGGAGACAGGGGGTCCCCTCGCCCTACGAGCAGTACTTC.

There are many counts of this clonotype. The chain combines TRBV20-1 with TRBJ2-1; D gene ambiguous. V was shortened by 0 bases and J by 0 bases, with 6 bases between the two germline ends. The CDR3 runs 14 residues. Looked up from germline, CDR1 is DFQATT and CDR2 is SNEGSKA (reference sequence). Here the CDR3 reads CSARDDHSYNEQFF. CDR3 coding DNA: TGCAGTGCTAGAGATGACCACTCCTACAATGAGCAGTTCTTC.

This clonotype was counted ten times or more. V is TRBV6-1 and J is TRBJ1-1; D remains unclear. Germline V lookup: CDR1 MNHNS, CDR2 SASEGT. The V end lost 5 bases, the J end lost 4 bases, and 11 bases lay between the germline ends. The CDR3 is made up of 13 amino acids. CDR3 DNA: TGTGCCAGCAGTAGCCAAGTGACCACTGAAGCTTTCTTT. Protein: CASSSQVTTEAFF.

Ten or more counts support this clonotype. Written as DNA, the CDR3 is TGTGCCAGCAGCTTCAAGGGGACGAACTATGGCTACACCTTC. Translation: CASSFKGTNYGYTF. This sequence joins TRBV7-9 and TRBJ1-2, with a tentative D call TRBD1 (5 bases). V dropped 3 bases and J dropped 2 bases, with 10 bases sitting between them. The germline V gene has CDR1 SEHNR and CDR2 FQNEAQ (reference sequence). The CDR3 contains 14 residues.

A few counts support this clonotype. The chain uses TRBV27 and TRBJ2-5; D possibly matches TRBD1 or TRBD2 (5 bases each). The CDR3 covers 14 residues. The germline V and J ends were trimmed by 2 bases and 2 bases, with 9 bases remaining between them. The V gene's germline CDR1 is MNHEY and CDR2 SMNVEV (reference sequence). This chain's CDR3 is CASSLNGGQETQYF. The CDR3 bases are TGTGCCAGCAGTTTAAATGGGGGACAAGAGACCCAGTACTTC.

This rearrangement joins TRBV5-1 to TRBJ2-2; D is uncertain. V lost 2 bases and J 4 bases, leaving 9 bases between the germline ends. The CDR3 length is 14 residues. CDR1 is SGHRS and CDR2 is YFSETQ in the germline V gene. The CDR3 spells CASSFYRSTGELFF. DNA of the CDR3: TGCGCCAGCAGCTTCTACAGATCCACCGGGGAGCTGTTTTTT.

A single count supports this clonotype. The chain links TRBV28 to TRBJ2-5; the D gene is possibly TRBD1 (7 bases). Per the germline V gene, CDR1 is MDHEN and CDR2 is SYDVKM. The CDR3 length is 16 residues. V gave up 2 bases and J gave up 5 bases, with 18 bases separating them. CDR3 DNA: TGTGCCAGCAGTTTAAAAGGGGCAGGGGGACTGGAGACCCAGTACTTC. Encoded protein: CASSLKGAGGLETQYF.

This clonotype was detected ten times or more. The chain is built from TRBV13 and TRBJ2-1; the match to TRBD2 covers 8 bases. Unmatched junction bases numbered 9, after V lost 1 base and J lost 1 base. Germline CDR1 is PRHDT and CDR2 is FYEKMQ (reference sequence). There are 18 residues in the CDR3. CDR3 region: CASSLVWNGRASYNEQFF. The CDR3 DNA sequence: TGTGCCAGCAGCTTAGTGTGGAACGGGAGGGCATCCTACAATGAGCAGTTCTTC.

The chain joins TRBV7-2 to TRBJ1-2, with D hard to call. Germline V gives CDR1 SGHTA, CDR2 FQGNSA. The CDR3 contains 14 residues. V lost 0 bases and J lost 4, with 9 bases in between. As DNA, the CDR3 is TGTGCCAGCAGCTTAGCCGGCAGAGTCTATGGCTACACCTTC. It translates to CASSLAGRVYGYTF.

In its sample, this clonotype was seen many times. This chain connects TRBV20-1 to TRBJ2-1, with a weak D call TRBD1 (6 bases). The CDR3 totals 15 residues. Trimming removed 3 bases at V and 5 bases at J, with 17 bases between. Germline V gene sequence: CDR1 DFQATT, CDR2 SNEGSKA (reference sequence). The CDR3 sequence is CSASGAGASDNEQFF. As DNA, the CDR3 is TGCAGTGCTAGTGGGGCAGGGGCATCCGACAATGAGCAGTTCTTC.

This clonotype was recorded many times. The rearrangement links TRBV10-3 to TRBJ2-3, with unresolved D. V was cut by 7 bases and J by 0 bases, with 11 bases left in between. The germline gives CDR1 ENHRY, CDR2 SYGVKD. The length of the CDR3 is 14 residues. CDR3 DNA: TGTGCCATCATGAACTCCCAGAGCACAGATACGCAGTATTTT. Its translation: CAIMNSQSTDTQYF.

This clonotype was detected ten times or more. The chain uses TRBV3-1 and TRBJ1-3, with D unresolved. The V and J ends lost 0 bases and 4 bases respectively, with 19 bases between them. From germline, CDR1 is LGHDT and CDR2 YNNKEL (reference sequence). The CDR3 totals 18 residues. DNA for the CDR3: TGTGCCAGCAGCCAAGATGCGGGCGCCCCGGGGTACGGAAACACCATATATTTT. Residues: CASSQDAGAPGYGNTIYF.